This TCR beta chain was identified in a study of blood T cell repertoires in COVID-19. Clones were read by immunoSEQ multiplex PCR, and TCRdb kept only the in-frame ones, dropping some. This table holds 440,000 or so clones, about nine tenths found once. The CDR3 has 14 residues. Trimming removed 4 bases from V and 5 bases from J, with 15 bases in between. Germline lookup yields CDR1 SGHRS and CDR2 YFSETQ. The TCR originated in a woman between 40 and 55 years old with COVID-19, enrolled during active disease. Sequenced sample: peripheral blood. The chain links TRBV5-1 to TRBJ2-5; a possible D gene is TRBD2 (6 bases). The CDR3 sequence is CASSGVGRMETQYF. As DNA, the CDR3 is TGCGCCAGCAGCGGGGTGGGGAGGATGGAGACCCAGTACTTC.